A single sample gave rise to the 26 T cell receptor beta chains below, sequenced in a study of T cell changes during pregnancy in multiple sclerosis. Measured with immunoSEQ multiplex PCR; TCRdb has only the in-frame clones, and not every one. The sample contains more than 75,000 clones, around 93% of which appear only once. The sample was peripheral blood, taken in the first trimester of pregnancy. These receptors were collected from a female donor with multiple sclerosis, enrolled in a pregnancy study.

The chain links TRBV4-3 to TRBJ2-7; the D gene is possibly TRBD1 (5 bases). V dropped 0 bases and J dropped 2 bases, with 14 bases sitting between them. The CDR3 has 16 amino acids. CDR1 is LGHNA and CDR2 is YSLEER in the germline V gene. The CDR3 sequence is CASSQEKRGSTYEQYF. For the CDR3, the DNA is TGCGCCAGCAGCCAAGAAAAAAGGGGATCCACCTACGAGCAGTACTTC.

The V and J genes are TRBV7-8 and TRBJ2-5; D remains ambiguous. Per the germline V gene, CDR1 is SGHVS and CDR2 is FQNEAQ. V lost 0 bases, J lost 5 bases, and 7 bases lay in between. The CDR3 is made up of 13 amino acids. The CDR3 sequence: CASSLAPMETQYF. The DNA of the CDR3 is TGTGCCAGCAGCTTAGCCCCAATGGAGACCCAGTACTTC.

The rearrangement links TRBV6-5 to TRBJ2-5, with 10 nucleotides matching TRBD2. Trimming cost V 5 bases and J 4 bases; bases outside gene matches: 4. The germline CDR1 and CDR2 sequences are MNHEY and SVGAGI. The CDR3 is 14 residues long. CDR3 nucleotides: TGTGCCAGCAGTACCGGGACTAGCGTAGAGACCCAGTACTTC. Translation: CASSTGTSVETQYF.

J is TRBJ1-2 and V is TRBV5-1, with TRBD1 matching over 12 bases. Germline V gene sequence: CDR1 SGHRS, CDR2 YFSETQ. The ends lost 4 bases at V and 4 bases at J; junction bases unmatched: 5. The CDR3 is made up of 15 amino acids. CDR3 sequence reads: CASSPGTGGVYGYTF. The CDR3 DNA reads as TGCGCCAGCAGCCCCGGGACAGGGGGCGTCTATGGCTACACCTTC.

The chain is built from TRBV7-9 and TRBJ2-3, with D unclear. CDR1 is SEHNR, CDR2 FQNEAQ, per germline (reference sequence). The CDR3 has 12 residues. V shed 5 bases and J shed 5 bases, with 8 bases lying between them. The CDR3 spells CASSPRQDTQYF. Here the CDR3 DNA reads TGTGCCAGCAGCCCAAGACAAGATACGCAGTATTTT.

This chain uses TRBV4-1 with TRBJ2-3; TRBD1 is a possible D gene (6 bases). Trimming pared 4 bases from V and 2 bases from J, leaving 10 bases between. This CDR3 is built from 14 residues. The germline V gene encodes CDR1 MGHRA and CDR2 YSYEKL. CDR3 sequence reads: CASSLDRTTDTQYF. As DNA, the CDR3 is TGCGCCAGCAGCCTTGACAGGACCACAGATACGCAGTATTTT.

In the case of this clone: One junction end disagrees with the germline gene, perhaps due to a read error. This rearrangement joins TRBV7-9 to TRBJ2-1; D is uncertain. Germline CDR1 and CDR2: SEHNR and FQNEAQ (reference sequence). This CDR3 is 13 amino acids long. The CDR3 region is CASGVNSNNEQFF. CDR3 DNA: TGTGCCAGCGGAGTTAACTCCAACAATGAGCAGTTCTTC.

The rearrangement links TRBV2 to TRBJ2-2; 7 bases align to TRBD2. The CDR3 spans 15 residues. CDR1 and CDR2 (germline): SNHLY, FYNNEI. V gave up 5 bases and J gave up 4 bases; unmatched junction bases: 7. The CDR3 coding sequence is TGTGCCAGCAGTTCAAGCGGGGCTAGCACCGGGGAGCTGTTTTTT. It encodes CASSSSGASTGELFF.

This clone was seen only a few times. The V gene is TRBV9, the J gene TRBJ1-6, with D unresolved. Between the trimmed V and J ends, which lost 0 bases and 8 bases, there was a span of 9 bases. The germline CDR1 and CDR2 sequences are SGDLS and YYNGEE. CDR3 size: 14 residues. DNA for the CDR3: TGTGCCAGCAGCGTAGCGGGGTCGGATTCACCCCTCCACTTT. Residues: CASSVAGSDSPLHF.

This chain connects TRBV5-1 to TRBJ1-2, with D possibly TRBD1 on 6 matching bases. CDR3 length equals 16 residues. Germline V gives CDR1 SGHRS, CDR2 YFSETQ. Deletions cut 4 bases from V and 3 bases from J, with 19 bases between. CDR3 DNA: TGCGCCAGCAGCAGTTTTTGGGAGGGGGTATACTATGGCTACACCTTC. Amino acids: CASSSFWEGVYYGYTF. Looking up the rest from reference TRBV5-1 and TRBJ1-2 gives the full variable domain: KAGVTQTPRYLIKTRGQQVTLSCSPISGHRSVSWYQQTPGQGLQFLFEYFSETQRNKGNFPGRFSGRQFSNSRSEMNVSTLELGDSALYLCASSSFWEGVYYGYTFGSGTRLTVV.

The chain uses TRBV7-9 and TRBJ1-2; the D is unclear. The CDR3 extends over 16 amino acids. V lost 5 bases, J lost 4 bases, and 20 bases lay in between. Germline values: CDR1 SEHNR, CDR2 FQNEAQ (reference sequence). CDR3 coding DNA: TGTGCCAGCAGCCCAACTCCCGCGGCGGAGCGCTATGGCTACACCTTC. Protein sequence: CASSPTPAAERYGYTF.

The rearrangement uses TRBV28 and TRBJ1-1, with D perhaps TRBD1 (5 bases). CDR3 length: 14 residues. V was clipped by 4 bases and J by 5 bases, with 14 bases between them. Germline CDR1 is MDHEN and CDR2 is SYDVKM. The DNA for the CDR3 is TGTGCCAGCAGTTCCTTGGCAGGGAAGACTGAAGCTTTCTTT. Protein: CASSSLAGKTEAFF.

J is TRBJ2-7 and V is TRBV2, with D possibly being TRBD1 (5 bases). CDR1 SNHLY and CDR2 FYNNEI come from the germline V gene. The CDR3 totals 13 residues. The V and J ends lost 2 bases and 2 bases respectively, with 7 bases between them. The CDR3 nucleotides read TGTGCCAGCAGTGAACGCAGGGCCTACGAGCAGTACTTC. It encodes CASSERRAYEQYF.

This clone turned up a few times. The J gene is TRBJ1-1, the V gene TRBV11-2; no reliable D call. Between the trimmed V and J ends, which lost 5 bases and 5 bases, there was a span of 15 bases. Germline values: CDR1 SGHAT, CDR2 FQNNGV. CDR3 length: 14 residues. The CDR3, as DNA: TGTGCCAGCAGCCCCCAAGCGGTTGGGACTGAAGCTTTCTTT. Amino acids: CASSPQAVGTEAFF.

V gene TRBV5-1 combines with J gene TRBJ2-3; 7 nucleotides line up with TRBD1. Germline V lookup: CDR1 SGHRS, CDR2 YFSETQ. After removal of 4 bases from V and 7 bases from J, the junction contained 15 bases not matched to a gene. This CDR3 comprises 16 residues. The CDR3: CASSSTRQGVMNTQYF. CDR3 coding DNA: TGCGCCAGCAGCAGTACCCGACAGGGAGTCATGAATACGCAGTATTTT.

The chain recombines TRBV5-8 with TRBJ1-1; D is ambiguous. The CDR3 loop spans 13 amino acids. Between the trimmed V and J ends, which lost 4 bases and 0 bases, there was a span of 7 bases. In germline, CDR1 is SGHTS, CDR2 YDEGEE. The CDR3 loop is CASSPTLNTEAFF. In nucleotides, the CDR3 is TGTGCCAGCAGCCCAACTTTGAACACTGAAGCTTTCTTT.

This clone has a single count. The J gene is TRBJ2-7, the V gene TRBV10-1, with TRBD1 as a possible D gene (5 bases). Germline lookup yields CDR1 WNHNN and CDR2 SYGVQD (reference sequence). V dropped 6 bases and J dropped 3 bases, with 15 bases sitting between them. The CDR3 runs to 14 residues. CDR3 region: CASRRETDNYEQYF. Written as DNA, the CDR3 is TGCGCCAGCAGGCGAGAGACAGATAACTACGAGCAGTACTTC.

The chain employs TRBV25-1 and TRBJ1-4, with D uncertain. CDR1 and CDR2 (germline): MGHDK, SYGVNS. The CDR3 is 15 amino acids. Trimming left V 3 bases short and J 8 bases short, with 16 bases between. In DNA form, the CDR3 reads TGTGCCAGCAGTGATTCCACGGCCGGGGAGGAAAAACTGTTTTTT. Protein sequence: CASSDSTAGEEKLFF.

The sample holds one count of this clone. The chain couples TRBV6-5 to TRBJ1-5; weak D call: TRBD1 (5 bases). This CDR3 is built from 13 residues. Trimming removed 4 bases from V and 7 bases from J, with 11 bases in between. Germline assignment: CDR1 MNHEY and CDR2 SVGAGI. The CDR3 nucleotides are TGTGCCAGCAGTTCCGGAGGGGCCCAGCCCCAGCATTTT. It encodes CASSSGGAQPQHF.

The rearrangement joins TRBV29-1 to TRBJ1-2; perhaps TRBD1 as D (5 bases). The CDR3 is made up of 16 amino acids. Germline assignment: CDR1 SQVTM and CDR2 ANQGSEA. V shed 0 bases and J shed 1 base, with 15 bases lying between them. Written as DNA, the CDR3 is TGCAGCGTTGAAGATGAGTCACAGGCAATTAACTATGGCTACACCTTC. It codes for CSVEDESQAINYGYTF.

The genes are TRBV28 and TRBJ2-7; D uncertain. Trimming pared 5 bases from V and 0 bases from J, leaving 8 bases between. CDR3 length: 13 amino acids. Germline V lookup: CDR1 MDHEN, CDR2 SYDVKM. The CDR3 sequence: CASSPLSSYEQYF. The CDR3 DNA sequence: TGTGCCAGCAGTCCCCTAAGCTCCTACGAGCAGTACTTC.

The chain recombines TRBV5-5 with TRBJ2-7; 7 bases line up with TRBD1. After removal of 2 bases from V and 2 bases from J, the junction contained 4 bases not matched to a gene. Germline V gives CDR1 SGHKS, CDR2 YYEKEE (reference sequence). The CDR3 has 14 residues. CDR3 residues: CASSFPGGTYEQYF. The CDR3 DNA reads TGTGCCAGCAGCTTTCCAGGGGGTACCTACGAGCAGTACTTC.

This chain connects TRBV5-8 to TRBJ2-1; D may be TRBD2 (6 bases). Germline V CDR1 and CDR2: SGHTS, YDEGEE. This CDR3 has 17 amino acids. V shed 4 bases and J shed 6 bases, with 23 bases lying between them. The CDR3 region is CASSLLITSPLLNEQFF. The CDR3 DNA reads as TGTGCCAGCAGCCTCCTCATAACTAGCCCTTTGCTCAATGAGCAGTTCTTC.

This chain's CDR3 is CASSLVASGAEETQYF. For the CDR3, the DNA is TGTGCCAGCAGCTTAGTGGCTAGCGGGGCCGAAGAGACCCAGTACTTC. This chain connects TRBV7-2 to TRBJ2-5, with 9 bases that match TRBD2. The CDR3 is 16 residues long. V was clipped by 1 base and J by 3 bases; unmatched bases: 6. Looked up from germline, CDR1 is SGHTA and CDR2 is FQGNSA.

J is TRBJ1-5 and V is TRBV23-1; TRBD1 matches 7 bases. TRBV23-1 is labeled an ORF, and its function is uncertain. V lost 8 bases and J lost 0; bases outside the gene matches: 10. CDR3 length: 16 residues. CDR3 sequence: CASGRSGGHSNQPQHF. CDR3 DNA: TGCGCCAGCGGCCGATCAGGGGGGCATAGCAATCAGCCCCAGCATTTT.

The rearrangement uses TRBV5-1 and TRBJ1-2; TRBD1 is a possible D gene (5 bases). The CDR3 extends over 18 amino acids. V was shortened by 3 bases and J by 3 bases, with 24 bases between the two germline ends. Looked up from germline, CDR1 is SGHRS and CDR2 is YFSETQ. Written as DNA, the CDR3 is TGCGCCAGCAGCTCGACCGAGGGGACTACTGCAAAGGACTATGGCTACACCTTC. It specifies CASSSTEGTTAKDYGYTF.